The sequence of this T cell receptor beta chain was determined in a study of regulatory T cells in long-lasting Graves disease (dated by TCRdb to the early 2020s). About the study as a whole: Antithyroid drugs had been taken for less than 3 months by newly diagnosed Graves' disease patients. Patients with persistent Graves' disease were compared with patients with newly diagnosed Graves' disease using TCR sequencing and RNA sequencing of peripheral blood. The study was registered as a clinical trial and conducted in China. A total of about 35 samples underwent TCR sequencing: about 13 from persistent and roughly 20 from newly diagnosed Graves' disease patients.

The intended sense of this specimen's time point label: newly diagnosed GD, antithyroid drugs for less than 3 months. RNA was extracted from PBMCs in TRIzol for both TCR sequencing and RNA sequencing. Graves' disease was diagnosed according to American Thyroid Association guidelines. Patients were recruited from an endocrinology department in Xi'an, China. Each patient gave approximately 10 milliliters of peripheral blood, collected in an EDTA anticoagulant tube. Ficoll Paque Plus density gradient separation was used to isolate PBMCs, and no further T cell sorting was performed. An Agilent 2100 Bioanalyzer and agarose gel were used to check RNA quality, while a NanoDrop 2000 measured RNA concentration. The library was prepared using multiplex PCR. Sequencer: Illumina HiSeq 4000. TCR beta libraries were built with iRepertoire HTBI primers and Arm-PCR amplification of CDR3 regions. Gel purification was performed on PCR products prior to sequencing. Per the original workflow: Across samples, fewer than 70 TRBV and over 11 TRBJ segments were identified and used for gene usage analysis of CDR3 amino acid clonotypes. COPE and FqMerger were used to merge the filtered high-quality paired reads into contigs. BLAST was used to align contigs to the IMGT TRBV, TRBD and TRBJ reference genes, and CDR3 was defined following IMGT. Any clonotype with a frequency above 0.1% was classified as a highly expanded clone. Shannon entropy was used to measure repertoire diversity, and the Gini coefficient was used to measure V-J evenness. Clonotypes shared by more than one individual were considered public. TCRdb passed the public sequencing reads through fastp at Q25 and MiXCR, retaining productive beta sequences. One record per CDR3 amino acid sequence lists the most common genes and DNA. What appears here as the V and J calls and clone size reflects TCRdb's work, not the paper's. In all, the sample holds around 230,000 distinct CDR3 sequences, and approximately 16% of those were seen once. Less than 25% of the sample is taken by the ten largest.

The germline V gene gives CDR1 as SNHLY and CDR2 as FYNNEI. The cysteine opens and the phenylalanine closes a CDR3 of 14 amino acids. Here the CDR3 DNA is all that survives: 42 bases in frame from base 1. The trim is 5 bases for V and 6 bases for J, with a gap of 16 bases between the germline ends. The research as a whole found: Only the TCR beta chain was sequenced and analyzed. Persistent patients shared more public clonotypes among themselves (over 2,500) than newly diagnosed patients did (approximately 970). Peripheral blood alone was examined, since thyroid tissue, which constituted the primary lesion, could not be accessed. Compared with newly diagnosed patients, persistent Graves' disease patients had lower TCR Shannon entropy and fewer highly expanded clones, which suggests clonal expansion. The authors noted that the small sample size was a limitation that may lower accuracy. Preferential use of TRBV28, TRBJ1-2 and TRBJ2-5 was observed in persistent disease, whereas TRBV20-1 and TRBJ2-1 were favored in newly diagnosed disease.

The table lists this clonotype with many counts. No cognate antigen has been identified for it. Nothing much larger sits one base from this clone, and base qualities are not available. This chain joins TRBV2 to TRBJ1-2; the D region possibly corresponds to TRBD1 (5 bases align). The sequenced sample was peripheral blood mononuclear cells (PBMCs), obtained at new diagnosis, from a patient treated with antithyroid drugs. The receptor's source is a female donor with Graves disease. The DNA sequence is given as TGTGCCAGCAGTCCGGGACGGTCCCCGAATGGCTACACCTTC. This gives the protein CASSPGRSPNGYTF. The entire variable domain, with the stretches around the CDR3 drawn from the reference TRBV2 and TRBJ1-2 proteins, is EPEVTQTPSHQVTQMGQEVILRCVPISNHLYFYWYRQILGQKVEFLVSFYNNEISEKSEIFDDQFSVERPDGSNFTLKIRSTKLEDSAMYFCASSPGRSPNGYTFGSGTRLTVV.